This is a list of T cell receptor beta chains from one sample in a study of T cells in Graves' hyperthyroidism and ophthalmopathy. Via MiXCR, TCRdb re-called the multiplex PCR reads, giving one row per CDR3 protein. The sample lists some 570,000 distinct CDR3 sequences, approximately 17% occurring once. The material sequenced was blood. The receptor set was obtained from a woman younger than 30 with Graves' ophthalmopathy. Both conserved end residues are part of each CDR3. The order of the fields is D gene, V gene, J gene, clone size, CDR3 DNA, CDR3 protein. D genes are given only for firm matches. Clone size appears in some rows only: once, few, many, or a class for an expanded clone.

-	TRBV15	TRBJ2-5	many	TGTGCCACCAGCAGAGTGCGAGCGTTGGGAGAGACCCAGTACTTC	CATSRVRALGETQYF
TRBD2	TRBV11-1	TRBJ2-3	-	TGTGCCAGCAGCGAGCCGGGAGGGCTCACAGATACGCAGTATTTT	CASSEPGGLTDTQYF
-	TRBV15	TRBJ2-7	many	TGTGCCACCAGCAGAGATGGGGGCCAACAGTACTTC	CATSRDGGQQYF
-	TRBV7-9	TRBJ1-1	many	TGTGCCAGCAGCTTAATACTTGGTGGGAACACTGAAGCTTTCTTT	CASSLILGGNTEAFF
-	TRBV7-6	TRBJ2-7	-	TGTGCCAGCAGCTTAGAGGCATCGGCGGCCTACGAGCAGTACTTC	CASSLEASAAYEQYF
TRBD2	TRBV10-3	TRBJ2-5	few	TGTGCCACCGGGACTAGCGGAAGGGGGGAGACCCAGTACTTC	CATGTSGRGETQYF
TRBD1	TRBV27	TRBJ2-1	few	TGTGCCAGCAGTGCCCAGGGACAGGGGAATGAGCAGTTCTTC	CASSAQGQGNEQFF
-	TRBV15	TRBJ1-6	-	TGTGCCACCACGACCCTCCGGGATAGGGATTCACCCCTCCACTTT	CATTTLRDRDSPLHF
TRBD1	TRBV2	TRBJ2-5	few	TGTGCCAGCAGAAAAGACAGGGGCGAGACCCAGTACTTC	CASRKDRGETQYF
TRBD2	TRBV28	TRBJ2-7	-	TGTGCCAGCAGTTTATTTTCGGGGGGTAGCGAGCAGTACTTC	CASSLFSGGSEQYF
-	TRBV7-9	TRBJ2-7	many	TGTGCCAGCAGCTTTGGGGGGCCTGAATCCTACGAGCAGTACTTC	CASSFGGPESYEQYF
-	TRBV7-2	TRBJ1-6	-	TGTGCCAGCAGCTTAGTGTCCCAGATAAATTCACCCCTCCACTTT	CASSLVSQINSPLHF
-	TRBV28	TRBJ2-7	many	TGTGCCAGCAGTTCACCTCCTTATACTGGGGAGACAGGGCGGGAGTTCTACGAGCAGTACTTC	CASSSPPYTGETGREFYEQYF
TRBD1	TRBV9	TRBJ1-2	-	TGTGCCAGCAGCAACCCCCCCCAGGGGGTAGGTGGCTACACCTTC	CASSNPPQGVGGYTF
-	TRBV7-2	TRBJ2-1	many	TGTGCCAGCAGCTTAGGGTGGTCCTACGAGCAGTTCTTC	CASSLGWSYEQFF
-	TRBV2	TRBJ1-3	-	TGTGCCAGCAGTGAAGCCCGGGCTCCAGGACCAACTGGAAACACCATATATTTT	CASSEARAPGPTGNTIYF
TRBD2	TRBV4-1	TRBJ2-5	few	TGCGCCAGCAGCCCCGCACGGGGGGGAGAGACCCAGTACTTC	CASSPARGGETQYF
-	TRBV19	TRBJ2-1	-	TGTGCCAGTAGCATCCTCCCACGCCGATACAATGAGCAGTTCTTC	CASSILPRRYNEQFF
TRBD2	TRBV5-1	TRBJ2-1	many	TGCGCCAGCAGCTTGGGAGGGCTAGCGGGGTCATACAATGAGCAGTTCTTC	CASSLGGLAGSYNEQFF
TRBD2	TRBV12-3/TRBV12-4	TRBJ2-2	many	TGTGCCAGCAGGACTAGCGGGAGGGGGCACGGGGAGCTGTTTTTT	CASRTSGRGHGELFF
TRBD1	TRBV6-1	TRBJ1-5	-	TGTGCCAGCAGGCGATTCGACAGGGGGGTTCGTGATCAGCCCCAGCATTTT	CASRRFDRGVRDQPQHF
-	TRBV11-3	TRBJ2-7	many	TGTGCCAGCAGCTTAGCGGGGTCCGAGCAGTACTTC	CASSLAGSEQYF
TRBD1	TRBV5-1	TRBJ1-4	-	TGCGCCAGCAGCTGGGGACAGTCTAATGAAAAACTGTTTTTT	CASSWGQSNEKLFF
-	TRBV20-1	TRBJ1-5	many	TGCAGTGCCAGACCCGACAGGTTGGATCAGCCCCAGCATTTT	CSARPDRLDQPQHF
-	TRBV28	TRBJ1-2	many	TGTGCCAGCTTCATGGGGTTTGAAGGTCACCTCGGGGGCTACACCTTC	CASFMGFEGHLGGYTF
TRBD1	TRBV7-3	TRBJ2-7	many	TGTGCCAGCAGCTCCTCCGGGACAGGGGCGGACGAGCAGTACTTC	CASSSSGTGADEQYF
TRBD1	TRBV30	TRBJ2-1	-	TGTGCCTGGAGTAACTGGGGACAGGGTCGCAATGAGCAGTTCTTC	CAWSNWGQGRNEQFF
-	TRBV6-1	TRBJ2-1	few	TGTGCCAGTCTAGCTTTGGGCGAGCAGTTCTTC	CASLALGEQFF
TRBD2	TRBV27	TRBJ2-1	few	TGTGCCAGCAGTTGGGGACTAGCGGGAGCAGATGAGCAGTTCTTC	CASSWGLAGADEQFF
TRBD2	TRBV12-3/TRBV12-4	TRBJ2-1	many	TGTGCCAGCAGTCTGGGGGGAGGGGTATTCGATGAGCAGTTCTTC	CASSLGGGVFDEQFF
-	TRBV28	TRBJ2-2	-	TGTGCCAGCACTTTTGCCGGGGAGCTGTTTTTT	CASTFAGELFF
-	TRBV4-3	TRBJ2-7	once	TGCGCCAGCAGCCAAGATTTAGGACATTCAACCTACGAGCAGTACTTC	CASSQDLGHSTYEQYF
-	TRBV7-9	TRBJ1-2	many	TGTGCCAGCAGCTCCAGAGAGGACGGCCCAAGGGAGGGCTACACCTTC	CASSSREDGPREGYTF
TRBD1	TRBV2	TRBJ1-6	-	TGTGCCAGCAGTGAAAGCGGGAGGACAGGGGGAAATTCACCCCTCCACTTT	CASSESGRTGGNSPLHF
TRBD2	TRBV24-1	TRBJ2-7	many	TGTGCCACCAGTGATCCCGGGACTAGCAACGAGCAGTACTTC	CATSDPGTSNEQYF
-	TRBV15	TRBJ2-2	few	TGTGCCACCAGCAGAACCGTATGGGAGCGTGGCACCGGGGAGCTGTTTTTT	CATSRTVWERGTGELFF
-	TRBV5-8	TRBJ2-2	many	TGTGCCAGCAGCTTGTTGCAGGGCCACACCGGGGAGCTGTTTTTT	CASSLLQGHTGELFF
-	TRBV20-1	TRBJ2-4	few	TGCAGTGCTAGAGTACCTTCCATAGCCAAAAACATTCAGTACTTC	CSARVPSIAKNIQYF
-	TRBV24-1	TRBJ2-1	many	TGTGCCACCAGTGAAAGGGGGATGACTAGATCCTACAATGAGCAGTTCTTC	CATSERGMTRSYNEQFF
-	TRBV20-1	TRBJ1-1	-	TGCAGTGCTAGAGAGGGGGGGGCTAGAACTGAAGCTTTCTTT	CSAREGGARTEAFF
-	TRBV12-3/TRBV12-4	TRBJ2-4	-	TGTGCCAGCAGTAGGCAGGGGGGGAAAAACATTCAGTACTTC	CASSRQGGKNIQYF
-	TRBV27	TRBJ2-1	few	TGTGCCAGCAGGGGCAGGATCAATGAGCAGTTCTTC	CASRGRINEQFF
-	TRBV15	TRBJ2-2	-	TGTGCCACCAGAGGGGGGGCCCAAATCGGGGAGCTGTTTTTT	CATRGGAQIGELFF
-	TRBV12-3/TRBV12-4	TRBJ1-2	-	TGTGCCAGCGGTACAACAGGGAACTATGGCTACACCTTC	CASGTTGNYGYTF
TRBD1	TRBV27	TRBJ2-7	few	TGTGCCAGCAGTTTAAAGGGACAGGGCTACGAGCAGTACTTC	CASSLKGQGYEQYF
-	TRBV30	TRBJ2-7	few	TGTGCCTACAGACCGGGACCGAGCTCCTACGAGCAGTACTTC	CAYRPGPSSYEQYF
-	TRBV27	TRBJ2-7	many	TGTGCCAGCAGTTTATCCGGCAGCGGAACCTACGAGCAGTACTTC	CASSLSGSGTYEQYF
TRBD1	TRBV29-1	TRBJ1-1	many	TGCACCGGGACAGGGACGGTGAACACTGAAGCTTTCTTT	CTGTGTVNTEAFF
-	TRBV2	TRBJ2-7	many	TGTGCCAGCAGTGAAGCGGACTACGAGCAGTACTTC	CASSEADYEQYF
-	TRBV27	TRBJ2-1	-	TGTGCCGGCAGGGCCCGGGACGGATACTCCTACAATGAGCAGTTCTTC	CAGRARDGYSYNEQFF